This TCR beta chain derives from a study of blood T cell repertoires in COVID-19. About the research overall: COVID-19 samples collected from the United States, Italy and Spain covered acute and convalescent phases. In each case, the material was cDNA or gDNA derived from T cells, B-cell-depleted T cells, or PBMCs.

The CDR3 is 15 amino acids. Germline V gene lookup returns CDR1 ENHRY and CDR2 SYGVKD. V trimming: 5 bases; J trimming: 0 bases; junction bases outside the gene matches: 4. Under the authors' procedure: Amplification of reference gene primers was used by the study to estimate nucleated cell counts. The method was immunoSEQ multiplex PCR; TCRdb's version includes in-frame clones alone and lacks a portion of them. V, J and clone size were drawn from that table, and D and trimming were deduced from the DNA. This sample has some 350,000 clones, with around nine tenths found just once. This clonotype originated in a human donor in a cohort sampled during active COVID-19. The gene calls are TRBV10-3 and TRBJ2-3; TRBD1 matches 8 bases. What was sequenced was peripheral blood. For the CDR3, the DNA is TGTGCCATCAGTCCCGGGACAGGTAGCACAGATACGCAGTATTTT. Its translation: CAISPGTGSTDTQYF.